The rows below give T cell receptor beta chains drawn from one sample of a study of blood T cells in healthy people across ages. TCRdb re-analysed the 5' RACE reads in MiXCR, keeping a single row per CDR3 protein. There are hundreds of thousands of distinct CDR3 sequences in the sample; approximately 52% occur only once, and approximately 15% lies in the top ten. Sequenced material: blood. Every receptor here comes from an elderly woman in good health. Both conserved end residues are part of each CDR3. The D gene is left open where the match is weak. Clone size, where shown, is once, few, many, or a class for clones that have expanded.

>-|13|-|TRBV12-2|TRBJ2-5
CASRLAAQETQYF
TGTGCAAGTCGCTTAGCGGCCCAAGAGACCCAGTACTTC
>TRBD2|16|many|TRBV7-2|TRBJ2-5
CASSHLSGINQETQYF
TGTGCCAGCAGTCACCTGAGCGGGATAAACCAAGAGACCCAGTACTTC
>TRBD1|17|-|TRBV3-1|TRBJ2-7
CASSHAPGTGSSYEQYF
TGTGCCAGCAGCCACGCGCCTGGGACAGGGAGCTCCTACGAGCAGTACTTC
>TRBD2|16|-|TRBV9|TRBJ2-7
CASSATGLAGGNEQYF
TGTGCCAGCAGCGCCACGGGACTAGCGGGAGGGAACGAGCAGTACTTC
>-|14|-|TRBV5-1|TRBJ2-1
CASSLGGGWNEQFF
TGCGCCAGCAGCTTGGGGGGCGGTTGGAATGAGCAGTTCTTC
>-|12|-|TRBV20-1|TRBJ2-5
CSARDQLETQYF
TGCAGTGCTAGAGATCAGTTAGAGACCCAGTACTTC
>TRBD2|12|-|TRBV28|TRBJ2-7
CTGGDTYYEQYF
TGTACCGGGGGGGACACATACTACGAGCAGTACTTC
>-|16|-|TRBV7-3|TRBJ2-1
CASSSQARVNYNEQFF
TGTGCCAGCAGCTCCCAAGCTCGGGTGAACTACAATGAGCAGTTCTTC
>-|12|many|TRBV5-6|TRBJ2-1
CASSRGGVEQFF
TGTGCCAGCAGCCGCGGTGGTGTTGAGCAGTTCTTC
>-|15|few|TRBV7-2|TRBJ1-6
CASSSIQGGNSPLHF
TGTGCCAGCAGCTCTATACAGGGTGGTAATTCACCCCTCCACTTT
>-|16|-|TRBV28|TRBJ1-1
CASRAPPTQRNTEAFF
TGTGCCAGCAGGGCGCCCCCAACTCAGAGGAACACTGAAGCTTTCTTT